This T cell receptor beta chain was captured by sequencing in a study of naive and memory T cell subsets. Study-wide points: From naive to CM, EM and EMRA, diversity decreased and Gini increased. Activation and differentiation may alter RNA-based TCR counts. A few larger clonotypes appeared in naive repertoires, especially CD8, possibly memory cells re-expressing CD45RA.

Two oligonucleotides, mixed equimolar, formed the beta constant-region primer covering TRBC1 and TRBC2. Ligated cDNA was amplified by four rounds of PCR with nested alpha and beta constant-region primers and SP2. Ligation attached a single-stranded oligonucleotide with a 12-nucleotide UMI and the SP2 primer to the cDNA 3' end. TCRdb analysed the UMI-ligation and nested PCR reads with MiXCR anew, one entry per CDR3 protein. The table has over 110,000 distinct CDR3 sequences, approximately 21% seen once. Regarding this clonotype: Its target is unknown.

The CDR3 contains 16 residues. Germline CDR1 and CDR2: MNHEY and SMNVEV (reference sequence). V shed 7 bases and J shed 5 bases, with 23 bases lying between them. This receptor was taken from a human donor in good health. Sample: naive CD8+ T cells from blood. The chain combines TRBV27 with TRBJ1-1; D gene ambiguous. The CDR3 DNA is TGTGCCAGCATCCTCGGTTTTTCGACTTGGAGTACTGAAGCTTTCTTT. Protein sequence: CASILGFSTWSTEAFF.